These T cell receptor beta chains were read from a single sample in a study of cytomegalovirus exposure and HLA in healthy donors. The protocol was immunoSEQ multiplex PCR, while the TCRdb copy is restricted to in-frame clones and leaves out a portion. Here the sample spans roughly 200,000 clones, roughly 77% being singletons. Sequenced sample: PBMCs. These receptors were obtained from a woman under 40 in good health and CMV-seronegative. Each CDR3 is given with its conserved first and last residue. The D gene is left open where the match is weak. Only some rows state a clone size, as once, few, many or a class for expanded clones.

v_call,j_call,d_call,clone_size,cdr3_aa,cdr3_nt
TRBV19,TRBJ2-5,TRBD2,.,CASTPPGGVETQYF,TGTGCCAGTACCCCCCCCGGGGGGGTAGAGACCCAGTACTTC
TRBV5-4,TRBJ1-5,.,.,CASSFSGSNQPQHF,TGTGCCAGCAGCTTTTCAGGTTCCAATCAGCCCCAGCATTTT
TRBV18,TRBJ2-1,.,.,CASSPFQPTASSYNEQFF,TGTGCCAGCTCACCATTCCAACCGACAGCGAGCTCCTACAATGAGCAGTTCTTC
TRBV6-5,TRBJ2-7,TRBD1,medium-sized,CASSYEGTGAYEQYF,TGTGCCAGCAGTTACGAAGGGACAGGGGCCTACGAGCAGTACTTC
TRBV11-2,TRBJ1-2,.,.,CASSLDRTYGYTF,TGTGCCAGCAGCTTAGACAGAACCTATGGCTACACCTTC
TRBV7-9,TRBJ2-7,.,once,CASSLKTTYEQYF,TGTGCCAGCAGCCTCAAGACAACCTACGAGCAGTACTTC
TRBV5-1,TRBJ1-6,.,.,CASSLGEIYNSPLHF,TGCGCCAGCAGCTTGGGGGAGATCTATAATTCACCCCTCCACTTT
TRBV28,TRBJ2-2,TRBD2,once,CASRWSGGTNTGELFF,TGTGCCAGCAGATGGAGCGGGGGGACGAACACCGGGGAGCTGTTTTTT
TRBV28,TRBJ1-6,TRBD1,.,CATWTGVNSPLHF,TGTGCCACCTGGACAGGGGTCAATTCACCCCTCCACTTT
TRBV7-7,TRBJ2-5,TRBD2,.,CASSGLAGASPPETQYF,TGTGCCAGCAGCGGACTAGCGGGAGCCTCCCCACCAGAGACCCAGTACTTC
TRBV6-5,TRBJ2-7,.,.,CASRGWQDYEQYF,TGTGCCAGCAGAGGCTGGCAGGACTACGAGCAGTACTTC
TRBV19,TRBJ1-1,.,once,CASSRTWTEAFF,TGTGCCAGTAGTAGGACTTGGACTGAAGCTTTCTTT
TRBV7-3,TRBJ1-1,.,.,CASSLSLQVMNTEAFF,TGTGCCAGCAGCTTATCCCTCCAGGTGATGAACACTGAAGCTTTCTTT
TRBV29-1,TRBJ2-4,.,.,CSALWGGGIAKNIQYF,TGCAGCGCCTTGTGGGGGGGCGGAATAGCCAAAAACATTCAGTACTTC
TRBV28,TRBJ2-7,.,.,CASSFSPDRRSYEQYF,TGTGCCAGCAGTTTCTCCCCAGACAGGAGATCCTACGAGCAGTACTTC
TRBV28,TRBJ1-5,.,.,CASTSTSGRGYEPQHF,TGTGCCAGCACCTCGACGTCGGGTCGGGGGTATGAGCCCCAGCATTTT
TRBV6-1,TRBJ2-4,.,.,CASNQQGPIQYF,TGTGCCAGCAACCAACAGGGCCCCATTCAGTACTTC
TRBV4-2,TRBJ2-5,TRBD2,.,CASSQDGTTPLETQYF,TGTGCCAGCAGCCAAGATGGGACTACCCCGCTAGAGACCCAGTACTTC
TRBV4-2,TRBJ2-7,.,.,CASSQGDSVPAKNYEQYF,TGTGCCAGCAGCCAAGGCGATAGCGTCCCGGCAAAAAACTACGAGCAGTACTTC
TRBV7-2,TRBJ2-7,TRBD1,.,CASRKTGGGEQYF,TGTGCCAGCAGAAAAACAGGGGGCGGCGAGCAGTACTTC
TRBV4-1,TRBJ2-7,.,.,CASSQGGLISYEQYF,TGCGCCAGCAGCCAAGGGGGACTGATTTCCTACGAGCAGTACTTC
TRBV30,TRBJ1-2,.,.,CAWSVQGDYGYTF,TGTGCCTGGAGTGTACAGGGAGACTATGGCTACACCTTC
TRBV25-1,TRBJ1-2,.,.,CASSEYGAGATSDYGYTF,TGTGCCAGCAGTGAATATGGGGCAGGGGCGACAAGTGACTATGGCTACACCTTC
TRBV11-3,TRBJ1-4,TRBD1,.,CASSRGGTGHEKLFF,TGTGCCAGCAGCCGAGGGGGGACAGGTCATGAAAAACTGTTTTTT
TRBV6-5,TRBJ1-1,TRBD1,.,CASSLGQGKTEAFF,TGTGCCAGCAGTTTGGGACAGGGTAAGACTGAAGCTTTCTTT
TRBV5-1,TRBJ2-5,.,.,CASSFQEETQYF,TGCGCCAGCAGTTTCCAGGAAGAGACCCAGTACTTC
TRBV29-1,TRBJ1-3,TRBD1,many,CSVEQGGNTIYF,TGCAGCGTTGAACAGGGGGGTAACACCATATATTTT
TRBV27,TRBJ2-5,TRBD2,.,CASSPREAGQHETQYF,TGTGCCAGCAGCCCCCGGGAGGCGGGCCAACACGAGACCCAGTACTTC
TRBV14,TRBJ1-2,.,.,CASSQRLYGYTF,TGTGCCAGCAGCCAACGACTCTATGGCTACACCTTC
TRBV5-4,TRBJ1-1,TRBD1,once,CASSLGTGGNTEAFF,TGTGCCAGCAGCTTAGGGACAGGGGGGAACACTGAAGCTTTCTTT
TRBV11-2,TRBJ1-2,.,.,CASSSTGLAGYTF,TGTGCCAGCAGCTCGACGGGACTGGCCGGCTACACCTTC
TRBV6-1,TRBJ2-7,.,.,CASSEEGSYEQYF,TGTGCCAGCAGTGAGGAAGGGAGCTACGAGCAGTACTTC
TRBV19,TRBJ2-7,.,few,CASSIGGIFNEQYF,TGTGCCAGTAGTATAGGGGGCATCTTCAACGAGCAGTACTTC
TRBV19,TRBJ1-5,.,.,CASGQGVVDSNQPQHF,TGTGCCAGTGGGCAGGGTGTAGTAGATAGCAATCAGCCCCAGCATTTT
TRBV27,TRBJ2-5,TRBD2,.,CASKPEETSGRGETQYF,TGTGCCAGCAAACCAGAGGAGACTAGCGGGAGAGGAGAGACCCAGTACTTC
TRBV28,TRBJ1-2,TRBD1,.,CASSPGQGRYGYTF,TGTGCCAGCAGTCCGGGACAGGGTCGGTATGGCTACACCTTC
TRBV5-1,TRBJ2-6,.,.,CASSAAPSGANVLTF,TGCGCCAGCAGCGCGGCCCCCTCTGGGGCCAACGTCCTGACTTTC
TRBV6-5,TRBJ1-6,TRBD1,.,CASSPDRGDSPLHF,TGTGCCAGCAGCCCGGACAGGGGTGATTCACCCCTCCACTTT
TRBV11-3,TRBJ2-1,.,.,CASSLGVGGMNEQFF,TGTGCCAGCAGCTTAGGGGTGGGAGGAATGAATGAGCAGTTCTTC
TRBV9,TRBJ1-3,TRBD1,once,CASSTNRGISGNTIYF,TGTGCCAGCAGCACGAACAGGGGAATCTCTGGAAACACCATATATTTT
TRBV30,TRBJ1-1,.,.,CAWSLRTPIQGEAFF,TGTGCCTGGAGTTTACGGACGCCCATCCAGGGTGAAGCTTTCTTT
TRBV2,TRBJ1-5,TRBD1,few,CASCPTGGINQPQHF,TGTGCCAGTTGCCCGACAGGGGGCATCAATCAGCCCCAGCATTTT
TRBV11-3,TRBJ2-1,.,.,CASSLARRDEQFF,TGTGCCAGCAGCTTAGCCCGGCGGGATGAGCAGTTCTTC
TRBV29-1,TRBJ2-7,TRBD2,.,CSVSGSGEQYF,TGCAGCGTAAGCGGGAGCGGCGAGCAGTACTTC
TRBV30,TRBJ2-5,TRBD1,.,CAWSRQGAWETQYF,TGTGCCTGGAGTAGGCAGGGGGCGTGGGAGACCCAGTACTTC
TRBV19,TRBJ1-2,.,.,CASTRAEGEDYGYTF,TGTGCCAGTACCCGGGCGGAGGGAGAGGACTATGGCTACACCTTC
TRBV7-9,TRBJ1-5,TRBD1,.,CASSGDRVNQPQHF,TGTGCCAGCAGCGGGGACAGGGTCAATCAGCCCCAGCATTTT
TRBV30,TRBJ2-5,TRBD2,.,CAWSWTTTGGETQYF,TGTGCCTGGAGTTGGACTACGACGGGGGGAGAGACCCAGTACTTC
TRBV19,TRBJ1-2,TRBD1,few,CASSSLGTGGDYGYTF,TGTGCCAGTAGTAGCCTGGGGACAGGGGGAGACTATGGCTACACCTTC
TRBV5-1,TRBJ1-1,TRBD1,.,CASMRQGEMNTEAFF,TGCGCCAGCATGCGACAGGGAGAGATGAACACTGAAGCTTTCTTT
TRBV19,TRBJ1-5,TRBD1,.,CASSTTGVSQPQHF,TGTGCCAGTAGTACGACAGGGGTGAGTCAGCCCCAGCATTTT
TRBV5-1,TRBJ2-3,TRBD2,.,CASSFSGSQTDTQYF,TGCGCCAGCAGCTTTAGCGGGAGTCAGACAGATACGCAGTATTTT
TRBV27,TRBJ1-2,.,few,CASSLIAGAQGYGYTF,TGTGCCAGCAGTTTAATCGCGGGGGCGCAGGGCTATGGCTACACCTTC